The 28 T cell receptor beta chains given below trace back to one sample, sequenced in a study of T cell repertoires in cytomegalovirus infection. MiXCR was run by TCRdb on the reads, yielding one entry per CDR3 protein. The sample holds hundreds of thousands of distinct CDR3 sequences, roughly a third seen once. These receptors' targets are unknown. Source: cultured CD8+ T cells from PBMCs, taken from culture after CMV antigen stimulation. The receptors shown here come from a human donor in good health (CMV status not recorded). Some clones in this sample may be carry-over from other donors' samples.

J is TRBJ2-1 and V is TRBV19, with D perhaps matching TRBD1 or TRBD2 (6 bases each). V lost 1 base and J lost 7, with 14 bases in between. The CDR3 length is 15 residues. Germline values: CDR1 LNHDA, CDR2 SQIVND (reference sequence). The CDR3 DNA reads TGTGCCAGTAGTATAGCGGGGGCCCGACGTAATGAGCAGTTCTTC. It yields the protein CASSIAGARRNEQFF.

The CDR3 loop is CASTPGQQETQYF. The CDR3 DNA reads TGTGCCAGCACCCCGGGACAGCAAGAGACCCAGTACTTC. The chain is built from TRBV6-6 and TRBJ2-5; 7 bases agree with TRBD1. The ends lost 7 bases at V and 2 bases at J; junction bases unmatched: 4. CDR1 is MNHNY, CDR2 SVGAGI, per germline (reference sequence). This CDR3 has 13 residues.

In the case of this clonotype: A much larger clone sits a single nucleotide away, making a read error possible. This chain uses TRBV7-8 with TRBJ2-3; no firm D call. This CDR3 comprises 15 residues. Germline values: CDR1 SGHVS, CDR2 FQNEAQ. CDR3 protein: CVSSFIGSSTDTQYF. CDR3 sequence (DNA): TGTGTCAGCAGCTTTATCGGGTCGAGCACAGATACGCAGTATTTT.

Ten or more counts support this clonotype. The V and J genes are TRBV7-9 and TRBJ1-2; 8 nucleotides match TRBD1. The CDR3 consists of 12 residues. Germline trimming cut 5 bases from V and 7 bases from J; bases unmatched to any gene: 3. From germline, CDR1 is SEHNR and CDR2 FQNEAQ (reference sequence). The DNA for the CDR3 is TGTGCCAGCAGCCTACAGGGGGGTGGCTACACCTTC. Its protein is CASSLQGGGYTF.

The J gene is TRBJ2-1, the V gene TRBV6-2 or TRBV6-3; 9 bases match TRBD1. The germline V gene has CDR1 MNHEY and CDR2 SVGEGT. This CDR3 has 15 residues. The V segment lost 5 bases and the J segment 4 bases; nucleotides outside the gene matches: 6. CDR3 sequence reads: CASSPSQGAYNEQFF. The CDR3, as DNA: TGTGCCAGCAGTCCCTCACAGGGGGCTTACAATGAGCAGTTCTTC.

This clonotype was counted only a few times. The rearrangement joins TRBV6-1 to TRBJ2-1; D is uncertain. Trimming took 3 bases from V and 7 from J, leaving 13 bases between them. Germline V gene data show CDR1 as MNHNS and CDR2 as SASEGT. The CDR3 loop spans 14 amino acids. The CDR3 region has the DNA TGTGCCAGCAGTGATGAACACCCGTGGAATGAGCAGTTCTTC. Its translation: CASSDEHPWNEQFF.

This clonotype was detected many times. The V call is TRBV7-2, the J call TRBJ2-7; D perhaps matches TRBD1 (6 bases). The CDR3 extends over 15 amino acids. The V gene lost 4 bases and the J gene lost 5 bases, with 18 bases spanning the gap. Germline CDR1 and CDR2: SGHTA and FQGNSA. CDR3 amino acids: CASSSETGTQNEQYV. CDR3 bases: TGTGCCAGCAGCTCGGAGACAGGAACCCAAAACGAGCAGTACGTC.

For this clonotype: At one boundary the junction diverges from the germline segment, which might be a read error. V is TRBV15 and J is TRBJ1-3, with 8 bases lining up with TRBD1. The germline CDR1 and CDR2 sequences are LNHNV and YYDKDF (reference sequence). CDR3 length: 15 residues. This CDR3 reads CATSGDRGGGNTIYF. The CDR3 nucleotides are TGTGCCACCAGCGGAGACAGGGGCGGGGGAAACACCATATATTTT.

This clonotype was counted ten times or more. The chain recombines TRBV7-6 with TRBJ1-3; D is undetermined. V lost 1 base and J lost 2, with 6 bases in between. The germline CDR1 and CDR2 sequences are SGHVS and FNYEAQ. The CDR3 loop spans 14 amino acids. The CDR3, as DNA: TGTGCCAGCAGCTTAGAAGCCACTGGAAACACCATATATTTT. Protein: CASSLEATGNTIYF.

This chain connects TRBV9 to TRBJ2-1; the match to TRBD2 covers 9 bases. V was pared by 4 bases and J by 7 bases, with 6 bases of the junction left unmatched. The germline gives CDR1 SGDLS, CDR2 YYNGEE. There are 14 residues in the CDR3. The CDR3 coding sequence is TGTGCCAGCAGCCCTCGCGGGGGGGTGAATGAGCAGTTCTTC. Translated: CASSPRGGVNEQFF.

V usage is TRBV5-6 and J usage is TRBJ2-7; no firm D call. Deletions cut 0 bases from V and 5 bases from J, with 12 bases between. Germline CDR1 SGHDT, CDR2 YYEEEE. The CDR3 runs 14 residues. In nucleotides, the CDR3 is TGTGCCAGCAGCTTGGGCCGACCTCGGGACGAGCAGTACTTC. Amino acid sequence: CASSLGRPRDEQYF. The complete variable domain, with remaining parts taken from reference TRBV5-6 and TRBJ2-7, reads DAGVTQSPTHLIKTRGQQVTLRCSPKSGHDTVSWYQQALGQGPQFIFQYYEEEERQRGNFPDRFSGHQFPNYSSELNVNALLLGDSALYLCASSLGRPRDEQYFGPGTRLTVT.

The chain carries TRBV2 and TRBJ2-1; D ambiguous. V was pared by 4 bases and J by 3 bases, with 7 bases between. Germline loops: CDR1 SNHLY, CDR2 FYNNEI. The CDR3 extends over 13 amino acids. CDR3 in amino acids: CASSAAGYNEQFF. CDR3 DNA sequence: TGTGCCAGCAGTGCGGCTGGCTACAATGAGCAGTTCTTC. The whole variable domain, filled in from reference TRBV2 and TRBJ2-1, reads EPEVTQTPSHQVTQMGQEVILRCVPISNHLYFYWYRQILGQKVEFLVSFYNNEISEKSEIFDDQFSVERPDGSNFTLKIRSTKLEDSAMYFCASSAAGYNEQFFGPGTRLTVL.

The chain links TRBV6-6 to TRBJ1-5, with D possibly TRBD1 on 6 matching bases. This CDR3 has 15 residues. The V end was cut by 2 bases, the J end by 4 bases, with 12 bases between. Per the germline V gene, CDR1 is MNHNY and CDR2 is SVGAGI (reference sequence). The CDR3 spells CASSYPGVRNQPQHF. The CDR3 DNA sequence: TGTGCCAGCAGTTACCCAGGGGTGAGAAATCAGCCCCAGCATTTT.

V gene TRBV14 combines with J gene TRBJ2-1; the D call may be TRBD1 or TRBD2 (5 bases each). Trimming pared 0 bases from V and 2 bases from J, leaving 11 bases between. This CDR3 comprises 16 residues. Germline V gene data show CDR1 as SGHDN and CDR2 as FVKESK. The CDR3 DNA is TGTGCCAGCAGCCAAGATGTCGGGGACCCCTACAATGAGCAGTTCTTC. Amino acid sequence: CASSQDVGDPYNEQFF. Using reference TRBV14 and TRBJ2-1 for the parts outside the CDR3, the full variable domain is EAGVTQFPSHSVIEKGQTVTLRCDPISGHDNLYWYRRVMGKEIKFLLHFVKESKQDESGMPNNRFLAERTGGTYSTLKVQPAELEDSGVYFCASSQDVGDPYNEQFFGPGTRLTVL.

This clonotype was counted a single time. The rearrangement joins TRBV18 to TRBJ2-1; D is possibly TRBD2 (5 bases). CDR3 length: 16 residues. V was cut by 4 bases and J by 0 bases, with 13 bases left in between. CDR1 KGHSH and CDR2 LQKENI come from the germline V gene. The CDR3 spells CASSQLVPNSYNEQFF. CDR3 sequence (DNA): TGTGCCAGCTCACAACTAGTTCCAAACTCCTACAATGAGCAGTTCTTC.

The chain uses TRBV12-3 or TRBV12-4 and TRBJ2-5; no clear D. Trimming stripped 5 bases from V and 4 bases from J, with 5 bases between. There are 11 residues in the CDR3. CDR3 protein: CASSVLETQYF. In DNA form, the CDR3 reads TGTGCCAGCAGTGTCTTAGAGACCCAGTACTTC.

As regards this clonotype: The junction and the germline gene differ at one end; a read error may be behind it. The V call is TRBV6-1, the J call TRBJ2-4; D unclear. Germline CDR1 reads MNHNS; CDR2 reads SASEGT. CDR3 length: 12 residues. The CDR3: CASSEARRRIHF. For the CDR3, the DNA is TGTGCCAGCAGTGAAGCCCGACGTCGCATCCACTTC.

V is TRBV7-6 and J is TRBJ2-5; perhaps TRBD2 as D (5 bases). V lost 1 base and J lost 2, with 14 bases in between. The CDR3 runs 16 residues. Germline values: CDR1 SGHVS, CDR2 FNYEAQ. The CDR3 bases are TGTGCCAGCAGCTTAGTGGTCGCGGGCCTACAAGAGACCCAGTACTTC. Translation gives CASSLVVAGLQETQYF.

The chain has TRBV6-6 and TRBJ1-3, with 9 bases matching TRBD1. CDR3 length: 16 amino acids. The junction had 10 bases not matched to a gene; V was cut back by 5 bases and J by 5 bases. Germline loops: CDR1 MNHNY, CDR2 SVGAGI (reference sequence). This chain's CDR3 is CASSTGTGFARNTIYF. The CDR3 DNA follows: TGTGCCAGCAGTACAGGGACAGGGTTCGCGAGAAACACCATATATTTT.

The J gene is TRBJ1-5, the V gene TRBV7-9; possible D gene TRBD1, 5 bases. The CDR3 extends over 15 amino acids. Germline assignment: CDR1 SEHNR and CDR2 FQNEAQ (reference sequence). The V and J ends lost 4 bases and 4 bases respectively, with 14 bases between them. This chain's CDR3 is CASSSLGQGNQPQHF. In nucleotides, the CDR3 is TGTGCCAGCAGCTCACTAGGCCAGGGTAATCAGCCCCAGCATTTT.

This clonotype was counted a few times. V gene TRBV7-9 combines with J gene TRBJ2-3; unclear D gene. The CDR3 runs 14 residues. The germline gives CDR1 SEHNR, CDR2 FQNEAQ (reference sequence). V was clipped by 7 bases and J by 4 bases, with 15 bases between them. Here the CDR3 reads CASTASVVPDTQYF. In nucleotides, the CDR3 is TGTGCCAGCACTGCGTCGGTGGTCCCAGATACGCAGTATTTT. The entire variable domain, with the rest obtained from reference TRBV7-9 and TRBJ2-3, is as follows: DTGVSQNPRHKITKRGQNVTFRCDPISEHNRLYWYRQTLGQGPEFLTYFQNEAQLEKSRLLSDRFSAERPKGSFSTLEIQRTEQGDSAMYLCASTASVVPDTQYFGPGTRLTVL.

The sample holds many counts of this clonotype. The J gene is TRBJ1-6, the V gene TRBV6-5, with no clear D. This CDR3 spans 15 amino acids. Germline V CDR1 and CDR2: MNHEY, SVGAGI. Trimming took off 2 bases at V and 9 bases at J, with 14 bases between the two ends. Here the CDR3 reads CASSYRAGGRSPLHF. The CDR3 DNA is TGTGCCAGCAGTTACCGGGCGGGCGGGCGTTCACCCCTCCACTTT.

The sample holds many counts of this clonotype. V usage is TRBV20-1 and J usage is TRBJ2-3; unclear D gene. This CDR3 has 15 amino acids. The ends were cut back, 3 bases at V and 6 bases at J, with 19 bases in the middle. Germline CDR1 and CDR2: DFQATT and SNEGSKA (reference sequence). Here the CDR3 reads CSARDHAVLLDTQYF. CDR3 nucleotide sequence: TGCAGTGCTAGGGATCACGCGGTCCTGCTGGATACGCAGTATTTT.

The chain couples TRBV12-3 or TRBV12-4 to TRBJ1-4; D remains ambiguous. V was cut by 3 bases and J by 0 bases, with 17 bases left in between. The CDR3 extends over 18 amino acids. In DNA form, the CDR3 reads TGTGCCAGCAGTTTCTCCTCTTCCCCGGATGCAACTAATGAAAAACTGTTTTTT. Encoded protein: CASSFSSSPDATNEKLFF.

Points on this clonotype: The germline gene is not matched at one end of the junction; a read error may be the cause. V gene TRBV6-1 combines with J gene TRBJ1-2; TRBD1 agrees at 7 bases. Germline V gene lookup returns CDR1 MNHNS and CDR2 SASEGT. This CDR3 has 16 residues. The DNA for the CDR3 is TGTGCCAGCAGTGAAGCTGGGGACAGCCCATGGTATGACTACACCTTC. Protein product: CASSEAGDSPWYDYTF.

The chain carries TRBV18 and TRBJ2-1; D ambiguous. CDR1 and CDR2 from the germline V gene are KGHSH and LQKENI. CDR3 size: 18 residues. V was shortened by 0 bases and J by 0 bases, with 15 bases between the two germline ends. CDR3 in DNA: TGTGCCAGCTCACCACCGCCCTATAGTGAGAGCTCCTACAATGAGCAGTTCTTC. Translating it yields CASSPPPYSESSYNEQFF.

The chain recombines TRBV20-1 with TRBJ1-1; D remains unclear. V was trimmed by 4 bases and J by 12 bases, leaving 9 bases between them. From germline, CDR1 is DFQATT and CDR2 SNEGSKA (reference sequence). The CDR3 has 9 residues. CDR3 sequence reads: CSATPLPFF. CDR3 DNA: TGCAGTGCTACCCCCCTACCTTTCTTT.

In this sample, this clonotype turned up a few times. The CDR3 sequence is CACRGNYGYTF. The CDR3 bases are TGTGCCTGCAGGGGTAACTATGGCTACACCTTC. The chain carries TRBV19 and TRBJ1-2, with D possibly matching TRBD1 (6 bases). This CDR3 region has 11 residues. Germline V CDR1 and CDR2: LNHDA, SQIVND (reference sequence). Trimming took 11 bases from V and 1 from J, leaving 8 bases between them.